This T cell receptor (beta chain) was recovered during a study of Ad26.COV2.S vaccination and SARS-CoV-2 variants. Data came from immunoSEQ multiplex PCR; TCRdb stores just in-frame clones and leaves some out. This sample has about 680,000 clones, with 89% found just once. Treatment described: around 19 received Ad26.COV2.S at low or high dose, single or two shots; roughly five received placebo; per-sample allocation not given. Vaccine and placebo recipients were sampled on day 63 after the first injection. This TCR was sampled from a person between 18 and 59 years old who received the Ad26.COV2.S COVID-19 vaccine or a placebo. Sequencing was performed on peripheral blood, taken in a trial of Ad26.COV2.S vaccine versus placebo.

The CDR3 bases are TGTGCCACCAGTTCCGGGACAGGGGCCTACAATGAGCAGTTCTTC. This translates into CATSSGTGAYNEQFF. This sequence joins TRBV24-1 and TRBJ2-1, with 10 bases fitting TRBD1. The CDR3 runs to 15 residues. The V and J ends lost 6 bases and 2 bases, in that order; junction bases with no gene match: 3. The germline CDR1 and CDR2 sequences are KGHDR and SFDVKD.